This passage covers 24 T cell receptor beta chains from one sample sequenced in a study of cytomegalovirus exposure and HLA in healthy donors. The PCR ran on 60 Vbeta and 13 Jbeta primers. The data were produced by immunoSEQ multiplex PCR, yet TCRdb's version contains in-frame clones alone and is incomplete. The sample yields around 170,000 clones, more than 75% seen once. The sequenced sample consisted of PBMCs. The receptors were sampled from a woman between 50 and 59 years old in good health and CMV-seropositive.

This sequence joins TRBV27 and TRBJ1-6, with D unclear. Trimming took 6 bases from V and 7 from J, leaving 13 bases between them. CDR3 length: 14 residues. The germline gives CDR1 MNHEY, CDR2 SMNVEV (reference sequence). The CDR3 coding sequence is TGTGCCAGCAGGTTCTCGGGGTGGAATTCACCCCTCCACTTT. Its protein product is CASRFSGWNSPLHF.

This clone was recorded a few times. The V gene is TRBV9, the J gene TRBJ2-5, with 10 bases identical to TRBD2. Germline V gives CDR1 SGDLS, CDR2 YYNGEE. The CDR3 sequence is 15 residues long. With 3 bases clipped from V and 5 bases from J, the junction kept 7 bases outside the gene matches. The CDR3, as DNA: TGTGCCAGCAGCGGCGAGCGGGGGGGATGGGAGACCCAGTACTTC. Translated, it gives CASSGERGGWETQYF.

The chain carries TRBV18 and TRBJ1-5; 7 nucleotides agree with TRBD1. The CDR3 runs 14 residues. Germline values: CDR1 KGHSH, CDR2 LQKENI. V trimming: 4 bases; J trimming: 7 bases; junction bases outside the gene matches: 7. The CDR3 bases are TGTGCCAGCTCACAGGGGGCTAAGGAGCAGCCCCAGCATTTT. Protein product: CASSQGAKEQPQHF.

The DNA for the CDR3 is TGTGCCAGCAGCTGGGGGACAGGGGGCCTTGGCTACACCTTC. It encodes CASSWGTGGLGYTF. The chain is built from TRBV5-5 and TRBJ1-2; the match to TRBD1 covers 12 bases. V lost 3 bases and J lost 7; bases outside the gene matches: 4. The germline V gene has CDR1 SGHKS and CDR2 YYEKEE (reference sequence). The CDR3 is made up of 14 amino acids.

CDR3 protein: CASRTGTSGGTTDTQYF. The DNA for the CDR3 is TGCGCCAGCCGCACCGGGACTAGCGGGGGAACCACAGATACGCAGTATTTT. This chain connects TRBV10-2 to TRBJ2-3; 14 bases are a match to TRBD2. Germline CDR1 WSHSY, CDR2 SAAADI. Losses at the gene ends were 8 bases for V and 2 bases for J; bases not matched to a gene: 9. There are 17 residues in the CDR3.

The V and J genes are TRBV10-3 and TRBJ1-4, with D possibly TRBD1 on 5 matching bases. V lost 4 bases, J lost 8 bases, and 14 bases lay in between. CDR1 and CDR2 from the germline V gene are ENHRY and SYGVKD. The CDR3 spans 14 residues. CDR3 in DNA: TGTGCCATCAGTGCAGGGATCGGAGGGGAAAAACTGTTTTTT. It yields the protein CAISAGIGGEKLFF.

The chain recombines TRBV6-1 with TRBJ2-3, with TRBD1 identical over 11 bases. The CDR3 has 15 residues. With V trimmed by 5 bases and J by 1 base, 2 bases remained unmatched. Germline V gene data show CDR1 as MNHNS and CDR2 as SASEGT. CDR3 residues: CASSSGQGGTDTQYF. The CDR3 DNA sequence: TGTGCCAGCAGTTCGGGACAGGGGGGCACAGATACGCAGTATTTT.

This clone occurred once. The rearrangement joins TRBV6-5 to TRBJ2-3, with D unresolved. The CDR3 is made up of 13 amino acids. Germline CDR1 is MNHEY and CDR2 is SVGAGI. The ends were cut back, 8 bases at V and 0 bases at J, with 9 bases in the middle. This CDR3 reads CASRRGSTDTQYF. CDR3 DNA sequence: TGTGCCAGCCGCCGAGGAAGCACAGATACGCAGTATTTT.

In this sample, this clone turned up a few times. The chain joins TRBV6-5 to TRBJ1-1; 7 bases agree with TRBD1. V shed 0 bases and J 4 bases; nucleotides not matched to a gene: 5. Per germline, CDR1 MNHEY and CDR2 SVGAGI. This CDR3 has 15 amino acids. The CDR3 DNA reads as TGTGCCAGCAGTTACTCGATCCAGGGGGTCACTGAAGCTTTCTTT. It yields the protein CASSYSIQGVTEAFF.

A few counts support this clone. The chain employs TRBV6-6 and TRBJ1-2, with D unclear. Germline CDR1 MNHNY, CDR2 SVGAGI (reference sequence). The CDR3 consists of 14 residues. Trimming removed 2 bases from V and 5 bases from J, with 12 bases in between. The CDR3 coding sequence is TGTGCCAGCAGTTACGGCAGGTCGGGGTATGGCTACACCTTC. It translates to CASSYGRSGYGYTF.

V is TRBV7-9 and J is TRBJ1-1; 8 bases fit TRBD1. The CDR3 contains 16 residues. The V gene's germline CDR1 is SEHNR and CDR2 FQNEAQ (reference sequence). Trimming cost V 5 bases and J 5 bases; bases outside gene matches: 13. The chain's CDR3 is CASSPRLRQGKTEAFF. The CDR3 coding sequence is TGTGCCAGCAGCCCCCGTCTCCGACAGGGGAAGACTGAAGCTTTCTTT.

This clone was counted a single time. DNA for the CDR3: TGTGCCAGCAGCGCCACAGGGGGTGGGTCACCCCTCCACTTT. Translating gives CASSATGGGSPLHF. The chain recombines TRBV6-1 with TRBJ1-6, with TRBD1 matching 8 bases. CDR1 is MNHNS and CDR2 is SASEGT in the germline V gene. V trimming: 6 bases; J trimming: 10 bases; junction bases outside the gene matches: 8. The CDR3 consists of 14 residues.

The gene calls are TRBV28 and TRBJ1-2, with 8 bases identical to TRBD1. Germline CDR1 is MDHEN and CDR2 is SYDVKM. The CDR3 is 16 residues long. With 6 bases clipped from V and 4 bases from J, the junction kept 13 bases outside the gene matches. CDR3 sequence (DNA): TGTGCCAGCAGCTCCACACCAGGGGGCTCTACCTATGGCTACACCTTC. Translating it yields CASSSTPGGSTYGYTF.

V and J are TRBV28 and TRBJ2-5, with 9 bases identical to TRBD1. The J call could be wrong; TRBJ2-7 is a better fit for the DNA end. The CDR3 totals 15 residues. Germline CDR1 reads MDHEN; CDR2 reads SYDVKM. The CDR3 DNA sequence: TGTGCCAGCAGCACAGGGGGCGCGAATAGTTACGAGCAGTACTTC. Its protein is CASSTGGANSYEQYF.

The chain uses TRBV7-9 and TRBJ1-5, with 8 nucleotides matching TRBD1. V lost 3 bases, J lost 4 bases, and 5 bases stayed unmatched. The CDR3 consists of 15 residues. Per germline, CDR1 SEHNR and CDR2 FQNEAQ (reference sequence). This CDR3 reads CASSFGRTGNQPQHF. CDR3 bases: TGTGCCAGCAGCTTCGGAAGGACAGGGAATCAGCCCCAGCATTTT.

The chain uses TRBV19 and TRBJ1-5, with 9 positions matching TRBD1. CDR1 LNHDA and CDR2 SQIVND come from the germline V gene (reference sequence). With V trimmed by 5 bases and J by 4 bases, 6 bases remained unmatched. The CDR3 covers 15 residues. The CDR3 spells CASSARDRANQPQHF. The CDR3 DNA reads as TGTGCCAGTAGTGCCCGGGACAGGGCGAATCAGCCCCAGCATTTT.

The rearrangement uses TRBV2 and TRBJ2-5; 11 bases align to TRBD2. Losses at the gene ends were 2 bases for V and 1 base for J; bases not matched to a gene: 3. The CDR3 sequence is 16 residues long. The germline gives CDR1 SNHLY, CDR2 FYNNEI. CDR3 protein: CASSEPSGGTQETQYF. CDR3 DNA sequence: TGTGCCAGCAGTGAACCTAGCGGGGGGACCCAAGAGACCCAGTACTTC. Using reference TRBV2 and TRBJ2-5 for the parts outside the CDR3, the full variable domain is EPEVTQTPSHQVTQMGQEVILRCVPISNHLYFYWYRQILGQKVEFLVSFYNNEISEKSEIFDDQFSVERPDGSNFTLKIRSTKLEDSAMYFCASSEPSGGTQETQYFGPGTRLLVL.

Comment on this clone: The sample contains more than one DNA sequence encoding this CDR3. The chain combines TRBV29-1 with TRBJ2-7, with D uncertain. The CDR3 runs to 12 residues. Germline values: CDR1 SQVTM, CDR2 ANQGSEA. V lost 4 bases to trimming and J lost 4 bases, with 11 bases between them. The CDR3 DNA is TGCAGCGTTGTGTCTAACGGTTACGAGCAGTACTTC. It encodes CSVVSNGYEQYF.

The V and J genes are TRBV5-5 and TRBJ2-7; 7 nucleotides match TRBD1. J was trimmed by 1 base and V by 3 bases; bases with no gene match: 7. This CDR3 comprises 15 residues. Germline CDR1 SGHKS, CDR2 YYEKEE (reference sequence). CDR3 in amino acids: CASSSIGTESYEQYF. The DNA of the CDR3 is TGTGCCAGCAGCTCAATCGGGACAGAGTCCTACGAGCAGTACTTC.

This clone is a singleton in its sample. The chain combines TRBV11-2 with TRBJ2-7, with D possibly TRBD2 on 5 matching bases. The CDR3 runs 14 residues. Germline CDR1 reads SGHAT; CDR2 reads FQNNGV. V was shortened by 5 bases and J by 4 bases, with 15 bases between the two germline ends. The CDR3 bases are TGTGCCAGCAGCCCAAAGGCGGGTGGATACGAGCAGTACTTC. Protein: CASSPKAGGYEQYF.

V usage is TRBV2 and J usage is TRBJ1-2; no definite D call. Germline CDR1 and CDR2: SNHLY and FYNNEI. CDR3 size: 14 residues. V dropped 11 bases and J dropped 7 bases, with 23 bases sitting between them. The CDR3 DNA sequence: TGTGCCGGAAAGGGAGCCACTTTTGGAGGTGGCTACACCTTC. Protein sequence: CAGKGATFGGGYTF.

The chain is built from TRBV5-1 and TRBJ1-5; 8 bases fit TRBD1. Germline loops: CDR1 SGHRS, CDR2 YFSETQ. The CDR3 consists of 15 residues. The V gene end was trimmed by 4 bases and the J gene end by 4 bases; junction bases not matched to a gene: 7. CDR3 sequence reads: CASSPGDRPNQPQHF. The CDR3 nucleotides are TGCGCCAGCAGCCCAGGGGACAGGCCTAATCAGCCCCAGCATTTT.

This clone is a singleton in its sample. The V and J genes are TRBV5-1 and TRBJ2-3; 7 positions agree with TRBD2. Per germline, CDR1 SGHRS and CDR2 YFSETQ. V lost 0 bases to trimming and J lost 2 bases; unmatched junction nucleotides: 6. The CDR3 extends over 16 amino acids. Here the CDR3 reads CASSLATSPFTDTQYF. The CDR3 bases are TGCGCCAGCAGCTTGGCGACTAGCCCATTCACAGATACGCAGTATTTT.

The chain couples TRBV6-5 to TRBJ2-3, with 7 bases aligning to TRBD2. The germline CDR1 and CDR2 sequences are MNHEY and SVGAGI. The CDR3 length is 16 residues. V was pared by 4 bases and J by 5 bases, with 12 bases of the junction left unmatched. In DNA, the CDR3 is TGTGCCAGCAGTTCCACCGGGGGGAGGGCTGGAGATACGCAGTATTTT. It is translated as CASSSTGGRAGDTQYF.